This T cell receptor beta chain derives from a study of early T cells in non-severe SARS-CoV-2 infection. Unique molecular identifiers were affixed to single, distinct cDNA molecules. TCRdb fed the 5' RACE reads into MiXCR, producing one record per CDR3 protein. Among approximately 65,000 distinct CDR3 sequences, 11% were seen once, and the ten largest hold just under 3%. V was pared by 4 bases and J by 4 bases, with 7 bases of the junction left unmatched. The germline gives CDR1 DFQATT, CDR2 SNEGSKA (reference sequence). CDR3 length equals 14 residues. This clonotype was seen many times. This rearrangement joins TRBV20-1 to TRBJ2-3; 8 nucleotides match TRBD2. This receptor was taken from an adult who was a healthcare worker with PCR-confirmed SARS-CoV-2 infection or an uninfected control (not recorded which). Sequenced here: whole blood, sampled at baseline. In DNA, the CDR3 is TGCAGTGCTATCTCAACGGGGGGGCCAGATACGCAGTATTTT. Its translation is CSAISTGGPDTQYF.